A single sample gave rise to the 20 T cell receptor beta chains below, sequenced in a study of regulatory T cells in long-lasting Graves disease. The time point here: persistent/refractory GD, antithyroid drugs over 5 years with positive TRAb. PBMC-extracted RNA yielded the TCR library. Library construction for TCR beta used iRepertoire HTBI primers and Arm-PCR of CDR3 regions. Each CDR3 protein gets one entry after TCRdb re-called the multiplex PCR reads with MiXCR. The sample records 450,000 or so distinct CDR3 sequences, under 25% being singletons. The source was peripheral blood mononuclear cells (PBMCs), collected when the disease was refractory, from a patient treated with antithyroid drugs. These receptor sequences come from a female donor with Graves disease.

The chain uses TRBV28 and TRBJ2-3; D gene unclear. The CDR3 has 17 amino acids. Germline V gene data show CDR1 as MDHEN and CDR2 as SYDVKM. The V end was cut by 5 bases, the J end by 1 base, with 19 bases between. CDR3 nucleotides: TGTGCCAGCAGTCCCCTTTTGGTCGGGTCCGGCACAGATACGCAGTATTTT. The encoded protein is CASSPLLVGSGTDTQYF.

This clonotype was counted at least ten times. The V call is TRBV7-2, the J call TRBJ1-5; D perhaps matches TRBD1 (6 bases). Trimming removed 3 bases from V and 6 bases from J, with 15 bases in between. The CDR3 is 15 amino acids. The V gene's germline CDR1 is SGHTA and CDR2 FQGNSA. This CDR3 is CASSFDGQYGQPQHF. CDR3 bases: TGTGCCAGCAGCTTTGACGGACAGTACGGTCAGCCCCAGCATTTT.

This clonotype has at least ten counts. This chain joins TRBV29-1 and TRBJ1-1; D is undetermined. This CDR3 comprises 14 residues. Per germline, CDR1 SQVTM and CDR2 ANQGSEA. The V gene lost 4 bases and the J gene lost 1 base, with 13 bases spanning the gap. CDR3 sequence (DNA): TGCAGCGTTGGCGGTGGCTTTAAGAACACTGAAGCTTTCTTT. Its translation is CSVGGGFKNTEAFF.

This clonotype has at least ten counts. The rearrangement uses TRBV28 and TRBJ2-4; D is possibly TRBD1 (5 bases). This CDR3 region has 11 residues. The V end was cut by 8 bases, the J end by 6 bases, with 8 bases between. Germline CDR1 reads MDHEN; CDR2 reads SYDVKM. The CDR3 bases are TGTGCCAGCGGGGCGGTAAACATTCAGTACTTC. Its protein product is CASGAVNIQYF.

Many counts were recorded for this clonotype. CDR3 nucleotide sequence: TGTGCCAGCAGTCCGCGAAGGCGGGAGACCCAGTACTTC. Amino acid sequence: CASSPRRRETQYF. The V gene is TRBV27, the J gene TRBJ2-5; the D is unclear. From germline, CDR1 is MNHEY and CDR2 SMNVEV (reference sequence). With 5 bases removed from V and 5 bases from J, the gap between germline ends came to 12 bases. The CDR3 length is 13 residues.

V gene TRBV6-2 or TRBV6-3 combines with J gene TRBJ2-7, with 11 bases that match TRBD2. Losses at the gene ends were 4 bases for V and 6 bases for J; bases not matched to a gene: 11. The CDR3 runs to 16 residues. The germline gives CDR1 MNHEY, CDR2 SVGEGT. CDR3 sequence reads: CASSLSSGRLWAEQYF. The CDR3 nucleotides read TGTGCCAGCAGTTTGTCTAGCGGGAGGCTATGGGCCGAGCAGTACTTC.

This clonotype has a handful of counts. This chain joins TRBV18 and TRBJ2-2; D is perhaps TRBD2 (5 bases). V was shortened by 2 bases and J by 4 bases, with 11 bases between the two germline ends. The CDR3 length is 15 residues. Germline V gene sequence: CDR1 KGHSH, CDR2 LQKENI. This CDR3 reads CASSPSPSSTGELFF. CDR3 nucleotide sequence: TGTGCCAGCTCACCAAGTCCTAGCAGCACCGGGGAGCTGTTTTTT.

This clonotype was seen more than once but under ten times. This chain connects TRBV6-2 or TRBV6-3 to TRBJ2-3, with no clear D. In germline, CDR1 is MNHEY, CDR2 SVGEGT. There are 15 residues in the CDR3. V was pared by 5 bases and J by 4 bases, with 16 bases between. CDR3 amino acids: CASSPGQTRADTQYF. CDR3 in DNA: TGTGCCAGCAGTCCGGGTCAAACCAGAGCAGATACGCAGTATTTT.

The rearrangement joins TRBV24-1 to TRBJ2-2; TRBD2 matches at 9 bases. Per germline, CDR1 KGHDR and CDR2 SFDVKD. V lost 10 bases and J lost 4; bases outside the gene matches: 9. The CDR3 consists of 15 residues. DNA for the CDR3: TGTGCCACTAACTCCGAAGCGGGAGGCACCGGGGAGCTGTTTTTT. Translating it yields CATNSEAGGTGELFF.

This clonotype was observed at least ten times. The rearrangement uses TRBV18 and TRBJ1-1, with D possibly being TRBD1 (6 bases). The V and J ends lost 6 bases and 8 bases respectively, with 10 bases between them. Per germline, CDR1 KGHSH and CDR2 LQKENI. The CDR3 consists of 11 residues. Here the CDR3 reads CASSGTSEAFF. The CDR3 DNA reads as TGTGCCAGCTCCGGGACATCGGAAGCTTTCTTT.

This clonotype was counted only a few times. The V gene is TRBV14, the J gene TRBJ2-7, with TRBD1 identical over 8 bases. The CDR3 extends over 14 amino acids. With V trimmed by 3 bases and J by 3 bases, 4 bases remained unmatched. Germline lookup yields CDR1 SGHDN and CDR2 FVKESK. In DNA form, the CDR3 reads TGTGCCAGCAGCCACTGGACAGGGCTCTACGAGCAGTACTTC. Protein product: CASSHWTGLYEQYF.

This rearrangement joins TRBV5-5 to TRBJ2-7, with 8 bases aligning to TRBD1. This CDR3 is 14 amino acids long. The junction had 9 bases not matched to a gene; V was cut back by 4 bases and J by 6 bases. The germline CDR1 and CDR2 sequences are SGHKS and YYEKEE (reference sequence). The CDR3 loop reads CASSHNRGIGEQYF. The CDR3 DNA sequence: TGTGCCAGCAGCCACAACAGGGGGATTGGCGAGCAGTACTTC. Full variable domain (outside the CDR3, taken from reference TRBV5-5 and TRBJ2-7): DAGVTQSPTHLIKTRGQQVTLRCSPISGHKSVSWYQQVLGQGPQFIFQYYEKEERGRGNFPDRFSARQFPNYSSELNVNALLLGDSALYLCASSHNRGIGEQYFGPGTRLTVT.

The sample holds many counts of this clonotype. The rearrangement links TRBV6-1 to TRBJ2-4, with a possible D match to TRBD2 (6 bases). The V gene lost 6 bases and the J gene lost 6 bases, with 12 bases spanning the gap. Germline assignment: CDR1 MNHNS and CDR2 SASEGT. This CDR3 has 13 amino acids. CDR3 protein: CASRGTDGNIQYF. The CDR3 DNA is TGTGCCAGCAGGGGGACTGACGGAAACATTCAGTACTTC.

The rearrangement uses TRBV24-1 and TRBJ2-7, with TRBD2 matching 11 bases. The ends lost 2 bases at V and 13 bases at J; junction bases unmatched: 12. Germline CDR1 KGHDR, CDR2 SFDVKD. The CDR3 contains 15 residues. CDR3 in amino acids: CATSDSTSGVVPTYF. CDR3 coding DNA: TGTGCCACCAGTGATTCGACTAGCGGGGTTGTCCCCACCTACTTC.

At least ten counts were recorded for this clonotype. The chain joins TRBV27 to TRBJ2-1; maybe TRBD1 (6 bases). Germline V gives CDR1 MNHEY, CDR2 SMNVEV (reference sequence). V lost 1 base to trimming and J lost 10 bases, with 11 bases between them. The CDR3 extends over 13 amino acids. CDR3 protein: CASSLYRVREQFF. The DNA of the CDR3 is TGTGCCAGCAGTTTATACAGGGTACGGGAGCAGTTCTTC.

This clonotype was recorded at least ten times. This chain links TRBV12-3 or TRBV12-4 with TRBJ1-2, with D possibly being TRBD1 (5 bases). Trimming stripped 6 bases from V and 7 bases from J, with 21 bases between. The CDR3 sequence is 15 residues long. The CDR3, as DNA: TGTGCCAGCAGCCGGGACGGGACCAACCCCGGTGGCTACACCTTC. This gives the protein CASSRDGTNPGGYTF.

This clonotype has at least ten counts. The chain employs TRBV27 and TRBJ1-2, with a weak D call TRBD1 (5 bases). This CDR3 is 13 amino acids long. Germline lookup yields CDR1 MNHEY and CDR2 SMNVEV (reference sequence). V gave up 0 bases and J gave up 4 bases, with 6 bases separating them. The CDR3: CASSLSRAYGYTF. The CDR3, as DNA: TGTGCCAGCAGTTTATCCAGGGCCTATGGCTACACCTTC.

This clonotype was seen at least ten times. CDR3 sequence: CASTPDTRGFTEAFF. For the CDR3, the DNA is TGTGCCAGCACTCCGGACACCCGGGGGTTCACTGAAGCTTTCTTT. The V and J genes are TRBV28 and TRBJ1-1; a weak D match, TRBD1 (5 bases). This CDR3 is built from 15 residues. Germline V lookup: CDR1 MDHEN, CDR2 SYDVKM. Trimming pared 7 bases from V and 4 bases from J, leaving 19 bases between.

CDR3 coding DNA: TGTGCCAGCAGTTACGTCTTTAGCGGGAGACCAGATACGCAGTATTTT. Protein product: CASSYVFSGRPDTQYF. This sequence joins TRBV6-9 and TRBJ2-3; 9 nucleotides agree with TRBD2. This CDR3 comprises 16 residues. Germline CDR1 MNHGY, CDR2 SVAAGI. V dropped 3 bases and J dropped 4; count of bases not matched to a gene: 8.

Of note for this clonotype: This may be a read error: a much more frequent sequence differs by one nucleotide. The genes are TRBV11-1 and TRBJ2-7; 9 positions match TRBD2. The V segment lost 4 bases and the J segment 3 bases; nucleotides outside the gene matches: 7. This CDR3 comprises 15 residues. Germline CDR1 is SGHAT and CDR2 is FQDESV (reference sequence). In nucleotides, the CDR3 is TGTGCCAGCAGCTGGAGCGGGAGGTTTGTCTACGAGCAGTACTTC. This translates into CASSWSGRFVYEQYF.